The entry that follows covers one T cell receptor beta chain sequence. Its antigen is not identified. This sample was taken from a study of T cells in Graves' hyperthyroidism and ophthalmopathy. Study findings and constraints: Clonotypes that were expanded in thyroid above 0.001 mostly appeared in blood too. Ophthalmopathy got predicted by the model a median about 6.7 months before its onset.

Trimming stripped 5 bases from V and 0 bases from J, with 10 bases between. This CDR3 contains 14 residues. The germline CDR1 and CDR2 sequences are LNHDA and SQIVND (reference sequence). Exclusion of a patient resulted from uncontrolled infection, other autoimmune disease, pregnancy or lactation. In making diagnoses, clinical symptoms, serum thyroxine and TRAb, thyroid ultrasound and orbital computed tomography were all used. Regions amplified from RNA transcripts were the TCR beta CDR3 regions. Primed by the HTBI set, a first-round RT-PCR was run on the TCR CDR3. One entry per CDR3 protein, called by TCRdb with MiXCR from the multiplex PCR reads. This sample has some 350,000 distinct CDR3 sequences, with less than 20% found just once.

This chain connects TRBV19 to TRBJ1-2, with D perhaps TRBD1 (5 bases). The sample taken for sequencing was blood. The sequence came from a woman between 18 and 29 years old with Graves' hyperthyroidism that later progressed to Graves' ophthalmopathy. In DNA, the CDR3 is TGTGCCAGTAGTGGAGGGACGACTAACTATGGCTACACCTTC. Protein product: CASSGGTTNYGYTF.